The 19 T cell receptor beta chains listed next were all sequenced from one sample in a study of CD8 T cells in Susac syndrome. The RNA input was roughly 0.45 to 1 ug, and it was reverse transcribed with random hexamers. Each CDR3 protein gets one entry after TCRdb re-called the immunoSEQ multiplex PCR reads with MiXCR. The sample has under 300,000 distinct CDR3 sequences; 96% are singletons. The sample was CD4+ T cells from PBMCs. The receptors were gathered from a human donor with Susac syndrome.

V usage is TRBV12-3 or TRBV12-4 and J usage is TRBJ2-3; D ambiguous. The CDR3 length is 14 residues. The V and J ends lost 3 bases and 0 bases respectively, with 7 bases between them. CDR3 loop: CASSFLTSTDTQYF. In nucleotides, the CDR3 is TGTGCCAGCAGTTTCCTGACTAGCACAGATACGCAGTATTTT.

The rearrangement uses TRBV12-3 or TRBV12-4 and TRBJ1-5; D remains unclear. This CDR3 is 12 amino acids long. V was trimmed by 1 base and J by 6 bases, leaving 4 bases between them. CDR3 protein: CASSLERQPQHF. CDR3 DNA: TGTGCCAGCAGTTTAGAGCGTCAGCCCCAGCATTTT.

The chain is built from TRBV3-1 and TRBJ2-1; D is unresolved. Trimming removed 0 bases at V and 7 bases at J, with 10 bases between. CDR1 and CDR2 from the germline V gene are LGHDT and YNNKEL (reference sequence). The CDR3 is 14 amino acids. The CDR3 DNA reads TGTGCCAGCAGCCAAGATTGGCTTACGAATGAGCAGTTCTTC. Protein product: CASSQDWLTNEQFF.

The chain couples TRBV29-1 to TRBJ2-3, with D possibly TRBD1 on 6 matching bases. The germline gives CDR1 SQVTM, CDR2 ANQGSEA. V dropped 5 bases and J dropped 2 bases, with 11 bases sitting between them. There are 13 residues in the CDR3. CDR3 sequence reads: CSVLDSHTDTQYF. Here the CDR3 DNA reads TGCAGCGTTTTGGACAGCCACACAGATACGCAGTATTTT.

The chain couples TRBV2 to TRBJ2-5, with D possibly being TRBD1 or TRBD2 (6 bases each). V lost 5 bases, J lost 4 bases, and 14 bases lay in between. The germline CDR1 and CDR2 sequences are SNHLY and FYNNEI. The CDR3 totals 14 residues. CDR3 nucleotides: TGTGCCAGCAGTTGGCGGGAAGGGGGAGAGACCCAGTACTTC. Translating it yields CASSWREGGETQYF.

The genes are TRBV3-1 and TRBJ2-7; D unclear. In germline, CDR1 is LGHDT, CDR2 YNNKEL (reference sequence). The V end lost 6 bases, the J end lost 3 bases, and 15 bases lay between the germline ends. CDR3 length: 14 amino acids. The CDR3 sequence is CASSTPASNYEQYF. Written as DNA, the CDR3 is TGTGCCAGCAGTACCCCGGCCAGCAACTACGAGCAGTACTTC.

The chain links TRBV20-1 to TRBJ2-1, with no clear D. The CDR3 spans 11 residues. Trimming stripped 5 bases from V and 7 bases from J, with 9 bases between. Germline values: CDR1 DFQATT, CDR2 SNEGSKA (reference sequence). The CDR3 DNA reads TGCAGTGCTCACGGGTCGAATGAGCAGTTCTTC. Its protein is CSAHGSNEQFF.

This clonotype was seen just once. The CDR3 DNA reads as TGTGCCAGCAGTTTAGACCAGAGGGTGGGTGGCTACACCTTC. Translating it yields CASSLDQRVGGYTF. The V call is TRBV28, the J call TRBJ1-2; D not certain. CDR1 and CDR2 from the germline V gene are MDHEN and SYDVKM. V shed 2 bases and J shed 7 bases, with 14 bases lying between them. The CDR3 contains 14 residues.

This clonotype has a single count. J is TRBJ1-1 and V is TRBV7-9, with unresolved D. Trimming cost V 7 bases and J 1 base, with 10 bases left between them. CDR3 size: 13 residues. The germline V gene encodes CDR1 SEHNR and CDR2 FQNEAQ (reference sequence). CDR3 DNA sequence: TGTGCCAGCATCCCGAGTGGGAACACTGAAGCTTTCTTT. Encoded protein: CASIPSGNTEAFF. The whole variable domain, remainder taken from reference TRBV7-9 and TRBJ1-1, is DTGVSQNPRHKITKRGQNVTFRCDPISEHNRLYWYRQTLGQGPEFLTYFQNEAQLEKSRLLSDRFSAERPKGSFSTLEIQRTEQGDSAMYLCASIPSGNTEAFFGQGTRLTVV.

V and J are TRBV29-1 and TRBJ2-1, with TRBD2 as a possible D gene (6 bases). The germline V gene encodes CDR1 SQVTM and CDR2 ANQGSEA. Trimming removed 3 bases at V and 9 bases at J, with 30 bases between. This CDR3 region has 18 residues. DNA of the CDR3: TGCAGCGTTGATGGCCCGAAGGGAGCGGGCAAAGTAATTGGTGAGCAGTTCTTC. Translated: CSVDGPKGAGKVIGEQFF.

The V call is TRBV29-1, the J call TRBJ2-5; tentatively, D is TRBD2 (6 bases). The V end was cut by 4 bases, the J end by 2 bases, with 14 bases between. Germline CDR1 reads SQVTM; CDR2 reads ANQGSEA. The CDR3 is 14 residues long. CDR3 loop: CSVGSIAVQETQYF. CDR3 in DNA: TGCAGCGTTGGGTCGATAGCGGTACAAGAGACCCAGTACTTC.

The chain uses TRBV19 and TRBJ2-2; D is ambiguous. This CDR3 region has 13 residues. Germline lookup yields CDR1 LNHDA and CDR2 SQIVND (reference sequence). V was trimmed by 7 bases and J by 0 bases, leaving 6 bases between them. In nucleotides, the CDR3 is TGTGCCAGTAAGGCTGCGAACACCGGGGAGCTGTTTTTT. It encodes CASKAANTGELFF.

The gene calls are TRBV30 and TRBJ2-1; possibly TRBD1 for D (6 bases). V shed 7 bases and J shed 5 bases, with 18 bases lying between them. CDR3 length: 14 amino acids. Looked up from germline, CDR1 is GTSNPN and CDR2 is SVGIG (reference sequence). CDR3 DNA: TGTGCCTTCAAGACGGACAGTCACGACAATGAGCAGTTCTTC. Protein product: CAFKTDSHDNEQFF.

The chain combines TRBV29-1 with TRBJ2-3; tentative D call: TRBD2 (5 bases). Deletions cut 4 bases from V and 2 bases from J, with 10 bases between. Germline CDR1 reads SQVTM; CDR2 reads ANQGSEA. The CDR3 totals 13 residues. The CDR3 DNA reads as TGCAGCGTTGGGTCGGGATTCACAGATACGCAGTATTTT. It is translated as CSVGSGFTDTQYF.

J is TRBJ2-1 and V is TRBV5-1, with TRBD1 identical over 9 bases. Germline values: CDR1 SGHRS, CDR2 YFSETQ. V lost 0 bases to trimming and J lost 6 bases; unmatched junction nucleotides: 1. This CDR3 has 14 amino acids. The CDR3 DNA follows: TGCGCCAGCAGCTTGGGGGACAGGGTCAATGAGCAGTTCTTC. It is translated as CASSLGDRVNEQFF. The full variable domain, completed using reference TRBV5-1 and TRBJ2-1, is KAGVTQTPRYLIKTRGQQVTLSCSPISGHRSVSWYQQTPGQGLQFLFEYFSETQRNKGNFPGRFSGRQFSNSRSEMNVSTLELGDSALYLCASSLGDRVNEQFFGPGTRLTVL.

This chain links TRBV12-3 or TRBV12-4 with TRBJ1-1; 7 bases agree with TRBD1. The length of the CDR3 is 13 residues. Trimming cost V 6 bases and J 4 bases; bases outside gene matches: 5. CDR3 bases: TGTGCCAGCAGACTGACAGGGAGCACTGAAGCTTTCTTT. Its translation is CASRLTGSTEAFF.

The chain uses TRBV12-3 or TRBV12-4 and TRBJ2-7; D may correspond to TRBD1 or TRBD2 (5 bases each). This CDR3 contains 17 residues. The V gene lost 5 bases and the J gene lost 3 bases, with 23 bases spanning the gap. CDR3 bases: TGTGCCAGCAGTACCAGGGACCCCGGGCCCTTGGGCTACGAGCAGTACTTC. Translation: CASSTRDPGPLGYEQYF.

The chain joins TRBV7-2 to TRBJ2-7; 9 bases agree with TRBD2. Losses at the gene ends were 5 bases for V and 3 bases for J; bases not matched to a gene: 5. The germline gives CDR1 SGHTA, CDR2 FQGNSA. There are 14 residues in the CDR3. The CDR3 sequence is CASSPASGNYEQYF. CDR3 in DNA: TGTGCCAGCAGCCCCGCTAGCGGGAACTACGAGCAGTACTTC.

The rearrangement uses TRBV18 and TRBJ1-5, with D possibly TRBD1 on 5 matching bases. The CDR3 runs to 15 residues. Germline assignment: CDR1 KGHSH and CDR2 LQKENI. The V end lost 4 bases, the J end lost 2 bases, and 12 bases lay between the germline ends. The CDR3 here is CASSLIGEGNQPQHF. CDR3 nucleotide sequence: TGTGCCAGCTCACTAATAGGGGAGGGCAATCAGCCCCAGCATTTT.